This TCR beta chain was identified in a study of blood T cells in healthy people across ages. Study-level information: Capture by template switching was about one barcoded beta molecule per two T cells.

Study conclusions and caveats: Significant beta diversity loss was already apparent by age 40, declining roughly linearly. The long-lived group displayed more naive CD4+ cells, plus higher diversity, than the aged donors did. Unsorted PBMCs ruled out conclusive naive versus antigen-experienced comparison.

The V end lost 2 bases, the J end lost 4 bases, and 9 bases lay between the germline ends. The V gene's germline CDR1 is SGHTA and CDR2 FQGNSA. This CDR3 is built from 14 residues. This clonotype came up a few times. Its antigen remains unidentified. With a J-beta primer mix and a sample-barcoded 5' primer, a second PCR ran about 7 to 12 cycles. TCRdb passed the 5' RACE reads through MiXCR, listing each CDR3 protein once. The profile shows about 1,400,000 distinct CDR3 sequences, roughly 64% of them singletons. J is TRBJ2-4 and V is TRBV7-2; D may be TRBD1 (5 bases). The source is a young man in good health. Sample: blood. The CDR3 DNA sequence: TGTGCCAGCAGCTTACCAGGGCCTAAAAACATTCAGTACTTC. This encodes CASSLPGPKNIQYF.